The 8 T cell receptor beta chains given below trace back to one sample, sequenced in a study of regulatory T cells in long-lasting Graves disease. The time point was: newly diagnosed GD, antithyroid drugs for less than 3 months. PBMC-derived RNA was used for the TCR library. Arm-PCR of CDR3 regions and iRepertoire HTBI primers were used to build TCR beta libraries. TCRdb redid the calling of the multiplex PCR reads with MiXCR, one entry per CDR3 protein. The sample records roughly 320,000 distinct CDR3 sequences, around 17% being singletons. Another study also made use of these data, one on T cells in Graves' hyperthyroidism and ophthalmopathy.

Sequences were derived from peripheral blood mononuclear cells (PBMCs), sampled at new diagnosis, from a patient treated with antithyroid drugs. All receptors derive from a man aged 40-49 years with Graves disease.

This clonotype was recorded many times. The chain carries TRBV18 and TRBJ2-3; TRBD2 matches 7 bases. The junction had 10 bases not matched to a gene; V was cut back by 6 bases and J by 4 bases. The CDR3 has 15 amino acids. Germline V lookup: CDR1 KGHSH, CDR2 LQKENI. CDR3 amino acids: CASSQTSQDPDTQYF. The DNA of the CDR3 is TGTGCCAGCTCCCAGACTAGCCAAGACCCAGATACGCAGTATTTT.

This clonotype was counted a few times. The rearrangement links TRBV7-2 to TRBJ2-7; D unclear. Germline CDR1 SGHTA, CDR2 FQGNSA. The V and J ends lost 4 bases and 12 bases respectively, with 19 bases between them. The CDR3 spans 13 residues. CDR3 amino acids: CASSSENTRSAYF. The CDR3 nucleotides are TGTGCCAGCAGCTCGGAAAACACCCGTTCGGCGTACTTC.

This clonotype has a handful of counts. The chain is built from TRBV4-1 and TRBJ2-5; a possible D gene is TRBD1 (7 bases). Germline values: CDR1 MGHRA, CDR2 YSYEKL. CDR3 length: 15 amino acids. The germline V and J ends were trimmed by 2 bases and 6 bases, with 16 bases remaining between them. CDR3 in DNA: TGCGCCAGCAGCCAACCTCGGCAGGGGGGCAAGACCCAGTACTTC. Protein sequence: CASSQPRQGGKTQYF.

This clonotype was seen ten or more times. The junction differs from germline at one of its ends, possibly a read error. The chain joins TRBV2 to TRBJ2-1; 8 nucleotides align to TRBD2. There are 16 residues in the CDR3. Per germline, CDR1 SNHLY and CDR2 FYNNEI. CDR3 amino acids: CASREGVGGGINEQFF. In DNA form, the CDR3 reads TGTGCCAGCAGGGAAGGAGTCGGGGGGGGCATCAATGAGCAGTTCTTC.

The CDR3 loop reads CASSPTSQTGYDYEQYF. The CDR3 nucleotides read TGTGCCAGCAGCCCTACCTCCCAGACAGGGTATGACTACGAGCAGTACTTC. This chain uses TRBV3-1 with TRBJ2-7, with TRBD1 identical over 7 bases. CDR3 length: 17 amino acids. V dropped 4 bases and J dropped 3; count of bases not matched to a gene: 15. Germline-derived CDR1 and CDR2 are LGHDT and YNNKEL (reference sequence).

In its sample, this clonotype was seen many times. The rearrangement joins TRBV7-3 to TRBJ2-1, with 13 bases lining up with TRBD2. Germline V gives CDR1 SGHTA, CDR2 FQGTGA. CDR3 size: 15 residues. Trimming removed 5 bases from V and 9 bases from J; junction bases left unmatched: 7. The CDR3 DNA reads TGTGCCAGCAGCCCAAGACTAGCGGGGGGTACTGAGCAGTTCTTC. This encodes CASSPRLAGGTEQFF.

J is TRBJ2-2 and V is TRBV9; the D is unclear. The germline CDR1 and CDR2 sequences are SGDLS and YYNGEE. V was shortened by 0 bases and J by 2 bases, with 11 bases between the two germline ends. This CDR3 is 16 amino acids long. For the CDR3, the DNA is TGTGCCAGCAGCGTAGACCCTACAGCAAACACCGGGGAGCTGTTTTTT. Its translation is CASSVDPTANTGELFF.

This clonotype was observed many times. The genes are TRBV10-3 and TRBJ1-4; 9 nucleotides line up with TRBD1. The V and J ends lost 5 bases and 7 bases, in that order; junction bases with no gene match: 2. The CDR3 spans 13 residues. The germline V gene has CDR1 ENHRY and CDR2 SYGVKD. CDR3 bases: TGTGCCATCAGTCAGGACAGGGGTGAAAAACTGTTTTTT. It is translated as CAISQDRGEKLFF.